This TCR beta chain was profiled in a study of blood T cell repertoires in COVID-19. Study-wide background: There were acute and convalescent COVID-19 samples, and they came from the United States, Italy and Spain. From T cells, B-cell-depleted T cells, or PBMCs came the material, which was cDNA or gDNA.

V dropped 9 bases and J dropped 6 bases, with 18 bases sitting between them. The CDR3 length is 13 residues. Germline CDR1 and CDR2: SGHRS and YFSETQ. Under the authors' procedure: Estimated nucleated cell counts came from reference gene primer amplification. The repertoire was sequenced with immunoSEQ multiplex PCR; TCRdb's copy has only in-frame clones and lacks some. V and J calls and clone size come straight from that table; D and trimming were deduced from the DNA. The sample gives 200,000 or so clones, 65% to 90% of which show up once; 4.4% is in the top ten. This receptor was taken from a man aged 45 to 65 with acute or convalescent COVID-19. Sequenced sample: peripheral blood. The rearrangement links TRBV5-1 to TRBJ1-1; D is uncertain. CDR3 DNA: TGCGCCACCAGGAGAGGCGAACGTCCTGAAGCTTTCTTT. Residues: CATRRGERPEAFF. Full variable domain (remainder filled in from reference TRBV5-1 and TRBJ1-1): KAGVTQTPRYLIKTRGQQVTLSCSPISGHRSVSWYQQTPGQGLQFLFEYFSETQRNKGNFPGRFSGRQFSNSRSEMNVSTLELGDSALYLCATRRGERPEAFFGQGTRLTVV.